These 16 T cell receptor beta chains came from one sample sequenced in a study of T cell responses to AZD1222 COVID-19 vaccine. Method: immunoSEQ multiplex PCR; TCRdb's copy keeps in-frame clones and lacks some. The table shows 150,000 to 190,000 clones, with 75% to 95% occurring only once. Source: peripheral blood, taken on day 0 of AZD1222 vaccination. The receptors shown here come from an adult in good health.

This clone was detected once. The chain combines TRBV6-2 or TRBV6-3 with TRBJ2-4, with 7 bases identical to TRBD1. Germline V CDR1 and CDR2: MNHEY, SVGEGT. There are 14 residues in the CDR3. J was trimmed by 0 bases and V by 7 bases; bases with no gene match: 3. CDR3 sequence reads: CASNPGGAKNIQYF. In nucleotides, the CDR3 is TGTGCCAGCAACCCAGGGGGAGCCAAAAACATTCAGTACTTC.

V usage is TRBV10-3 and J usage is TRBJ1-3; TRBD1 matches at 7 bases. CDR3 length: 13 amino acids. Germline lookup yields CDR1 ENHRY and CDR2 SYGVKD. J lost 9 bases, V lost 10 bases, and 12 bases had no gene match. The CDR3 region has the DNA TGTGCCACACAAACGGACAGGATTGGCACCATATATTTT. Its translation: CATQTDRIGTIYF.

The chain has TRBV2 and TRBJ1-5; the D gene is possibly TRBD1 (6 bases). Germline V lookup: CDR1 SNHLY, CDR2 FYNNEI. V lost 7 bases, J lost 0 bases, and 13 bases lay in between. The CDR3 spans 15 residues. CDR3 in DNA: TGTGCCAGCACCCGGAGACAGGTTAGCAATCAGCCCCAGCATTTT. This sequence encodes CASTRRQVSNQPQHF.

The V and J genes are TRBV7-9 and TRBJ1-2; 7 bases match TRBD1. This CDR3 has 17 residues. Trimming at V came to 6 bases and at J to 0 bases, leaving 13 bases not matched to a gene. CDR1 is SEHNR, CDR2 FQNEAQ, per germline (reference sequence). The CDR3 nucleotides read TGTGCCAGCAGAAGGCGAGGGGAGGGGGCGCCTAACTATGGCTACACCTTC. Its protein is CASRRRGEGAPNYGYTF. Complete variable domain (other parts from reference TRBV7-9 and TRBJ1-2): DTGVSQNPRHKITKRGQNVTFRCDPISEHNRLYWYRQTLGQGPEFLTYFQNEAQLEKSRLLSDRFSAERPKGSFSTLEIQRTEQGDSAMYLCASRRRGEGAPNYGYTFGSGTRLTVV.

This chain joins TRBV28 and TRBJ2-1; TRBD1 might be the D (6 bases). CDR3 size: 13 residues. The V gene lost 5 bases and the J gene lost 12 bases, with 17 bases spanning the gap. The V gene's germline CDR1 is MDHEN and CDR2 SYDVKM. Written as DNA, the CDR3 is TGTGCCAGCAGTCCGGGGCGGACAGTCCGGCAGTTCTTC. Amino acids: CASSPGRTVRQFF.

J is TRBJ1-6 and V is TRBV5-1, with 8 bases lining up with TRBD1. The germline CDR1 and CDR2 sequences are SGHRS and YFSETQ. The CDR3 has 15 amino acids. J lost 14 bases, V lost 4 bases, and 14 bases had no gene match. Here the CDR3 reads CASSRGGQGDIALHF. The CDR3 coding sequence is TGCGCCAGCAGCCGCGGTGGACAGGGTGATATAGCCCTCCACTTT. Based on the CDR3 plus reference TRBV5-1 and TRBJ1-6, the full variable domain is KAGVTQTPRYLIKTRGQQVTLSCSPISGHRSVSWYQQTPGQGLQFLFEYFSETQRNKGNFPGRFSGRQFSNSRSEMNVSTLELGDSALYLCASSRGGQGDIALHFGNGTRLTVT.

This clone was detected only once. The gene calls are TRBV28 and TRBJ1-4; TRBD1 might be the D (6 bases). In germline, CDR1 is MDHEN, CDR2 SYDVKM. The CDR3 extends over 15 amino acids. V lost 4 bases to trimming and J lost 8 bases, with 17 bases between them. This chain's CDR3 is CASSSLTGVAEKLFF. CDR3 sequence (DNA): TGTGCCAGCAGTTCCTTGACAGGTGTGGCGGAAAAACTGTTTTTT. Filled out from reference TRBV28 and TRBJ1-4, the complete variable domain reads DVKVTQSSRYLVKRTGEKVFLECVQDMDHENMFWYRQDPGLGLRLIYFSYDVKMKEKGDIPEGYSVSREKKERFSLILESASTNQTSMYLCASSSLTGVAEKLFFGSGTQLSVL.

The CDR3 DNA follows: TGTGCCAGCAGCTTAGGGGAATACGAGCAGTACTTC. Translated: CASSLGEYEQYF. V is TRBV7-2 and J is TRBJ2-7; D not resolved. The CDR3 sequence is 12 residues long. The germline CDR1 and CDR2 sequences are SGHTA and FQGNSA. Trimming took 1 base from V and 4 from J, leaving 5 bases between them.

The chain is built from TRBV4-1 and TRBJ1-4, with 9 bases aligning to TRBD1. The CDR3 runs to 17 residues. With V trimmed by 0 bases and J by 8 bases, 10 bases remained unmatched. CDR1 is MGHRA, CDR2 YSYEKL, per germline. In DNA form, the CDR3 reads TGCGCCAGCAGCCAAGATTTTACAGGGGGCGCCCGGGAAAAACTGTTTTTT. Protein product: CASSQDFTGGAREKLFF.

A few counts support this clone. The chain employs TRBV6-5 and TRBJ2-7; 8 bases are shared with TRBD1. This CDR3 is built from 15 residues. J gave up 4 bases and V 6 bases, and 11 bases lay outside the gene matches. Per germline, CDR1 MNHEY and CDR2 SVGAGI. CDR3 loop: CASSTSDRVMYEQYF. The CDR3 bases are TGTGCCAGCAGCACCTCGGACAGGGTCATGTACGAGCAGTACTTC.

This chain links TRBV7-3 with TRBJ2-6, with TRBD2 matching over 9 bases. V lost 3 bases and J lost 1; bases outside the gene matches: 4. This CDR3 contains 17 residues. Germline CDR1 SGHTA, CDR2 FQGTGA. The CDR3: CASSFLAGASGANVLTF. The CDR3 DNA follows: TGTGCCAGCAGCTTTTTAGCGGGAGCTTCTGGGGCCAACGTCCTGACTTTC.

V is TRBV5-1 and J is TRBJ2-3; D is perhaps TRBD2 (5 bases). Trimming took 1 base from V and 2 from J, leaving 8 bases between them. CDR1 and CDR2 from the germline V gene are SGHRS and YFSETQ. This CDR3 has 14 amino acids. Written as DNA, the CDR3 is TGCGCCAGCAGCTTGTTGGAGGCCACAGATACGCAGTATTTT. Translating gives CASSLLEATDTQYF.

The V and J genes are TRBV18 and TRBJ1-1; tentative D call: TRBD1 (5 bases). The germline CDR1 and CDR2 sequences are KGHSH and LQKENI. The CDR3 is 16 amino acids. V lost 6 bases and J lost 0, with 17 bases in between. The CDR3 nucleotides are TGTGCCAGCTCCCAGGGCTTGCTAGGCATGAACACTGAAGCTTTCTTT. Its translation: CASSQGLLGMNTEAFF.

The V gene is TRBV7-2, the J gene TRBJ2-7, with 13 bases identical to TRBD2. The CDR3 consists of 16 residues. Trimming at V came to 5 bases and at J to 2 bases, leaving 6 bases not matched to a gene. Germline CDR1 SGHTA, CDR2 FQGNSA. The CDR3, as DNA: TGTGCCAGCAGCCTGGAGGGACTAGCGGGAACCTACGAGCAGTACTTC. Amino acids: CASSLEGLAGTYEQYF.

The gene calls are TRBV24-1 and TRBJ1-1; a possible D gene is TRBD1 (5 bases). This CDR3 is built from 22 residues. CDR1 is KGHDR, CDR2 SFDVKD, per germline. The V gene lost 3 bases and the J gene lost 0 bases, with 31 bases spanning the gap. CDR3 sequence (DNA): TGTGCCACCAGTGATGAGAGGGGCCGATACCCACCCCGGGATATCATGAACACTGAAGCTTTCTTT. As protein: CATSDERGRYPPRDIMNTEAFF.

The J gene is TRBJ2-7, the V gene TRBV7-9; D unresolved. Germline V gene lookup returns CDR1 SEHNR and CDR2 FQNEAQ (reference sequence). This CDR3 is 13 amino acids long. V gave up 5 bases and J gave up 5 bases, with 13 bases separating them. The CDR3 nucleotides read TGTGCCAGCAGCCGACCTCCGACCCACGAGCAGTACTTC. Protein: CASSRPPTHEQYF. The full variable domain, rest sourced from reference TRBV7-9 and TRBJ2-7, is DTGVSQNPRHKITKRGQNVTFRCDPISEHNRLYWYRQTLGQGPEFLTYFQNEAQLEKSRLLSDRFSAERPKGSFSTLEIQRTEQGDSAMYLCASSRPPTHEQYFGPGTRLTVT.